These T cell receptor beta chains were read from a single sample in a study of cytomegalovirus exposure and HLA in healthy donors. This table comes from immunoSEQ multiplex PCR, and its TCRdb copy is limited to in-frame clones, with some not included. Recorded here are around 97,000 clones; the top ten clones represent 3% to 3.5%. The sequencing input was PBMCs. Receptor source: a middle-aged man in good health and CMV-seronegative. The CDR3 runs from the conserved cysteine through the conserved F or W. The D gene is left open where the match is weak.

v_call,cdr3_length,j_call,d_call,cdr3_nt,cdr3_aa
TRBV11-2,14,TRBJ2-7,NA,TGTGCCAGCAGCTTGGGCCCAGACAACTACGAGCAGTACTTC,CASSLGPDNYEQYF
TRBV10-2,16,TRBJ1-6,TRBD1,TGCGCCAGCAGTACCGGACAGGGAACCGGTAATTCACCCCTCCACTTT,CASSTGQGTGNSPLHF
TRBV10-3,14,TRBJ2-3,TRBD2,TGTGCCACGCGCGGGCGGGAGAGCACAGATACGCAGTATTTT,CATRGRESTDTQYF
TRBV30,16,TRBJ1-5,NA,TGTGCCTGGAGTGTATCTACAGGGAACGCCAATCAGCCCCAGCATTTT,CAWSVSTGNANQPQHF
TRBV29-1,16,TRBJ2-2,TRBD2,TGCAGCGCAACTTCAAGCGGGAGTGGAATCATTGGGGAGCTGTTTTTT,CSATSSGSGIIGELFF
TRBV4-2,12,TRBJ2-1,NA,TGTGCCAGCAGCCCTGGGACCTGGGGGCGGTTCTTC,CASSPGTWGRFF
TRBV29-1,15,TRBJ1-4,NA,TGCAGCGTTGAGGAGGACAGAGACGTAAATGAAAAACTGTTTTTT,CSVEEDRDVNEKLFF
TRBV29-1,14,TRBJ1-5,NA,TGCAGCGTCGCGACAGATTATAGCAATCAGCCCCAGCATTTT,CSVATDYSNQPQHF
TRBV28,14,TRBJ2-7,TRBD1,TGTGCCAGCAGCTACGCGACAGGGATGAGGGAGCAGTACTTC,CASSYATGMREQYF
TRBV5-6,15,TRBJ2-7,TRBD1,TGTGCCAGCAGCGAAACGGGACAGGTCTCCTACGAGCAGTACTTC,CASSETGQVSYEQYF
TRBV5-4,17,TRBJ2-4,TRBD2,TGTGCCAGCAGCTTGGCTAGCGGGAATCTTGATAAAAACATTCAGTACTTC,CASSLASGNLDKNIQYF
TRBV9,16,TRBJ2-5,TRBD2,TGTGCCAGCAGCGTAGTTTCGGGGGGTTTAGGAGAGACCCAGTACTTC,CASSVVSGGLGETQYF
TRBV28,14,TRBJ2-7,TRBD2,TGTGCCAGCCGTGGAGCGGGAGGTTCCTACGAGCAGTACTTC,CASRGAGGSYEQYF
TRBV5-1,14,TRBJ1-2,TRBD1,TGCGCCAGCAGCTTGGAACAGGGGGACTATGGCTACACCTTC,CASSLEQGDYGYTF
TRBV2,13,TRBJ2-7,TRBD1,TGTGCCAGCAATGGACAGGGGGCGAGCGAGCAGTACTTC,CASNGQGASEQYF
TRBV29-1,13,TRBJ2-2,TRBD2,TGCAGCGTTCAGCGGGAGAACACCGGGGAGCTGTTTTTT,CSVQRENTGELFF
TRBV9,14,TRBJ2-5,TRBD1,TGTGCCAGCAGCCTCGACAGGGTGAAGGAGACCCAGTACTTC,CASSLDRVKETQYF
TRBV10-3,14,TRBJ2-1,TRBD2,TGTGCCATCGCTCCACGGGAGGGGTACAATGAGCAGTTCTTC,CAIAPREGYNEQFF
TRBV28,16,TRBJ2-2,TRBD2,TGTGCCAGCAGTCGACTAGCGGGAGGTGGCACCGGGGAGCTGTTTTTT,CASSRLAGGGTGELFF
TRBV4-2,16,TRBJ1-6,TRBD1,TGTGCCAGCAGCCACAAGAAAGACAGGGGAGATTCACCCCTCCACTTT,CASSHKKDRGDSPLHF
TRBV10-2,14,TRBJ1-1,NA,TGCGCCAGCAGTGATAGGGGGATTGGCACTGAAGCTTTCTTT,CASSDRGIGTEAFF
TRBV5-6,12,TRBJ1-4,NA,TGTGCCAGCAGCTTGTCGGGGGGAAAACTGTTTTTT,CASSLSGGKLFF
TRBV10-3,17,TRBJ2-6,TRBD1,TGTGCCATCAGCCCGGGACAGGGAGACCCTGGGGCCAACGTCCTGACTTTC,CAISPGQGDPGANVLTF
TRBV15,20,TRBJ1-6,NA,TGTGCCACCAGCAGAGATTACTCCGATGGCAGGGGAACAGATAATTCACCCCTCCACTTT,CATSRDYSDGRGTDNSPLHF
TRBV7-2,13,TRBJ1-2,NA,TGTGCCAGCAGCCGCCCCCCAGGCTATGGCTACACCTTC,CASSRPPGYGYTF
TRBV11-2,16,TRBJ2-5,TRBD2,TGTGCCAGCACCCACACTAGCGGGGGGCCGGAGGAGACCCAGTACTTC,CASTHTSGGPEETQYF
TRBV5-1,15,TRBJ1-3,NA,TGCGCCAGCAGCCCACGGGGGACCTCTGGAAACACCATATATTTT,CASSPRGTSGNTIYF